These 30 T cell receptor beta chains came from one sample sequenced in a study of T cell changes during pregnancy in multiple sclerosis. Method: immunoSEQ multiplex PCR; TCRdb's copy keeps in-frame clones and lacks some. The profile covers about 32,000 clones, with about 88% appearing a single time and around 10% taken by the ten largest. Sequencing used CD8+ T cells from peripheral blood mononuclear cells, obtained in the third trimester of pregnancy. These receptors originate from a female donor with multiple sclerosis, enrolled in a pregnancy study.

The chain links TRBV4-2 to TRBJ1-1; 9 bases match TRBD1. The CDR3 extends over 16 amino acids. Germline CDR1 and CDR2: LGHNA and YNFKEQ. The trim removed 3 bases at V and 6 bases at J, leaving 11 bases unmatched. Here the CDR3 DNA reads TGTGCCAGCAGCCATCCTCTGGGACAGGGAAGGGCTGAAGCTTTCTTT. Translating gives CASSHPLGQGRAEAFF.

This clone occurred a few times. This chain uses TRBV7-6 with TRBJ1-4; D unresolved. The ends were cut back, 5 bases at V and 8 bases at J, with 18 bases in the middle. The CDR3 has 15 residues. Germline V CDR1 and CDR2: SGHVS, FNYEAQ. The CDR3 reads CASSGTGRNREKLFF. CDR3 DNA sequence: TGTGCCAGCAGCGGAACGGGTCGTAATAGGGAAAAACTGTTTTTT. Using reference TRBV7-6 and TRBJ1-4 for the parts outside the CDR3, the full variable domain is GAGVSQSPRYKVTKRGQDVALRCDPISGHVSLYWYRQALGQGPEFLTYFNYEAQQDKSGLPNDRFSAERPEGSISTLTIQRTEQRDSAMYRCASSGTGRNREKLFFGSGTQLSVL.

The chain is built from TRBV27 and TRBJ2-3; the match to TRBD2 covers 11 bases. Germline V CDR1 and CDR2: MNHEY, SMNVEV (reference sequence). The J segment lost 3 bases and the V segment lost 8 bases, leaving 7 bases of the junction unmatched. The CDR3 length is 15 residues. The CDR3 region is CASPIAGGKTDTQYF. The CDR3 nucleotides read TGTGCCAGCCCTATAGCGGGGGGGAAGACAGATACGCAGTATTTT.

The CDR3, as DNA: TGTGCCAGCAGCTCCGGACAGGGTTGGACTGAAGCTTTCTTT. It encodes CASSSGQGWTEAFF. The chain uses TRBV6-5 and TRBJ1-1; 8 bases match TRBD1. This CDR3 is built from 14 residues. Germline V gene lookup returns CDR1 MNHEY and CDR2 SVGAGI. V dropped 6 bases and J dropped 5; count of bases not matched to a gene: 8.

This CDR3 reads CASTPLGGGSMNTEAFF. As DNA, the CDR3 is TGTGCCAGCACCCCCCTGGGGGGGGGAAGCATGAACACTGAAGCTTTCTTT. V usage is TRBV27 and J usage is TRBJ1-1; tentatively, D is TRBD1 (5 bases). The CDR3 extends over 17 amino acids. CDR1 MNHEY and CDR2 SMNVEV come from the germline V gene (reference sequence). The V gene lost 7 bases and the J gene lost 0 bases, with 21 bases spanning the gap.

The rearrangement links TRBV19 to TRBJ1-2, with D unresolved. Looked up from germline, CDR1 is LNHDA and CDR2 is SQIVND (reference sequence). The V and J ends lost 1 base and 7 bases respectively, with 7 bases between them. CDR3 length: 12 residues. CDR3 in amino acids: CASSIGLVGYTF. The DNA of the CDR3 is TGTGCCAGTAGTATAGGACTGGTTGGCTACACCTTC.

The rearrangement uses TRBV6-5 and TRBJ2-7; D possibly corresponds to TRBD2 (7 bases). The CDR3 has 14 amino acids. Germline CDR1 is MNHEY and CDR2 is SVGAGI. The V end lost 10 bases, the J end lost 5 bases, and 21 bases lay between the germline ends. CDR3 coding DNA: TGTGCCACCACCCTGACTGGGGGGGCCCACGAGCAGTACTTC. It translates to CATTLTGGAHEQYF.

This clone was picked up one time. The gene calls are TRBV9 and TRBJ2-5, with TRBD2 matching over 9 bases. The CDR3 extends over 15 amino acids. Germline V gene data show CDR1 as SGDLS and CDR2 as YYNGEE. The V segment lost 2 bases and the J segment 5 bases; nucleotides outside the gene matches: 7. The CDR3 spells CASSVRAGGWETQYF. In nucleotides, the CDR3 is TGTGCCAGCAGCGTTCGAGCGGGGGGCTGGGAGACCCAGTACTTC.

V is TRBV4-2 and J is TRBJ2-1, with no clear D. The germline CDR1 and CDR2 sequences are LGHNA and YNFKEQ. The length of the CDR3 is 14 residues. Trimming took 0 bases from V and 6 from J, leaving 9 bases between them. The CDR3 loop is CASSQEYSVNEQFF. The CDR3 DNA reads TGTGCCAGCAGCCAAGAGTACTCCGTCAATGAGCAGTTCTTC.

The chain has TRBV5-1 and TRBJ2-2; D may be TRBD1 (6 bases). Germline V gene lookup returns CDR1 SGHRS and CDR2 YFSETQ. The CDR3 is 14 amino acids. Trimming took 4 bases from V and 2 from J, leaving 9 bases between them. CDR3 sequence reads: CASSRTENTGELFF. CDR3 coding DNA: TGCGCCAGCAGCAGGACAGAAAACACCGGGGAGCTGTTTTTT.

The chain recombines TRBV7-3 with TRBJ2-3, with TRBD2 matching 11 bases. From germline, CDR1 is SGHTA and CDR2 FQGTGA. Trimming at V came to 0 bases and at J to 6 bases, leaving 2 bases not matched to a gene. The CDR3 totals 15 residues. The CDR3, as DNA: TGTGCCAGCAGCTTAACTAGCGGGAGGGGCGATACGCAGTATTTT. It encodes CASSLTSGRGDTQYF.

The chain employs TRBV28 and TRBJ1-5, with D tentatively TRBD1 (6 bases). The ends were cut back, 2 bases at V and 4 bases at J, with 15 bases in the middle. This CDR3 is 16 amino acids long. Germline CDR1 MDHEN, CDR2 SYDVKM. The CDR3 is CASSLGRQRGNQPQHF. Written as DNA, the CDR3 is TGTGCCAGCAGTTTAGGCAGGCAAAGGGGGAATCAGCCCCAGCATTTT.

The chain's CDR3 is CASSLRGQDYTYNEQFF. The DNA of the CDR3 is TGTGCCAGCAGTTTAAGAGGGCAGGACTATACCTACAATGAGCAGTTCTTC. The genes are TRBV27 and TRBJ2-1; weak D call: TRBD2 (6 bases). This CDR3 comprises 17 residues. V was cut by 2 bases and J by 2 bases, with 16 bases left in between. In germline, CDR1 is MNHEY, CDR2 SMNVEV (reference sequence).

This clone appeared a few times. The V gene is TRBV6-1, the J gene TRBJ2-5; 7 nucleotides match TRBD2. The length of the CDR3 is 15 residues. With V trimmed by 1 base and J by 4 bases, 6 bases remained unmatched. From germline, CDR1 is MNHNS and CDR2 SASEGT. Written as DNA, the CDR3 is TGTGCCAGCAGTGAAGACGGCGGGGAGGGAGAGACCCAGTACTTC. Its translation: CASSEDGGEGETQYF.

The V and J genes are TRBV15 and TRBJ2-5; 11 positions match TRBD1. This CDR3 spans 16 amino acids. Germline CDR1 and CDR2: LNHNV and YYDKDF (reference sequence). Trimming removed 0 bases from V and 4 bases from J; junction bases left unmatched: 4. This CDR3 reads CATSRDRTGGAETQYF. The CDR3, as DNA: TGTGCCACCAGCAGAGATCGGACAGGGGGCGCAGAGACCCAGTACTTC.

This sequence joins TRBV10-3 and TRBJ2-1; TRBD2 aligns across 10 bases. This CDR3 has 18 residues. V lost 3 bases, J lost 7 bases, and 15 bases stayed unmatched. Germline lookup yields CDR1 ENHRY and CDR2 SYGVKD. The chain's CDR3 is CAISDRVPGAGGGNEQFF. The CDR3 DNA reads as TGTGCCATCAGTGACCGAGTTCCTGGAGCGGGAGGGGGGAATGAGCAGTTCTTC.

CDR3: CASSFTVRSTSGFSYEQYF. Here the CDR3 DNA reads TGTGCCAGCAGTTTTACGGTCCGATCGACTAGCGGGTTCTCCTACGAGCAGTACTTC. V is TRBV28 and J is TRBJ2-7, with 10 bases fitting TRBD2. V gave up 3 bases and J gave up 0 bases; unmatched junction bases: 14. The CDR3 totals 19 residues. Germline V CDR1 and CDR2: MDHEN, SYDVKM.

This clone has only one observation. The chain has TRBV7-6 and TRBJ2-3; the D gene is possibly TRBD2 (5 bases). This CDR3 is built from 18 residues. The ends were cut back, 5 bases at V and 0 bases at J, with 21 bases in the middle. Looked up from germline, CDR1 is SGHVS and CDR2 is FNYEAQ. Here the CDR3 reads CASSPEPGKEISTDTQYF. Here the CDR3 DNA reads TGTGCCAGCAGCCCGGAGCCCGGGAAGGAGATTAGCACAGATACGCAGTATTTT.

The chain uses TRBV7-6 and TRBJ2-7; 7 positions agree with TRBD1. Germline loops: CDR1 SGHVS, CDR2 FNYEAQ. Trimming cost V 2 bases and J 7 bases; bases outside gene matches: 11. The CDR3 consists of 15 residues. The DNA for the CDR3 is TGTGCCAGCAGCTTAAATCCAGGGACAGTCGGGGAGCAGTACTTC. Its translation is CASSLNPGTVGEQYF.

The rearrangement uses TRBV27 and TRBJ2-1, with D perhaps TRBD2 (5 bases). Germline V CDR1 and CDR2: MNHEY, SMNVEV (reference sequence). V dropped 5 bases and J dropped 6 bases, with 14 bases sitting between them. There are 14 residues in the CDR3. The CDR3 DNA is TGTGCCAGCAGTCCCCCCGGGCGGGTCAATGAGCAGTTCTTC. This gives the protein CASSPPGRVNEQFF.

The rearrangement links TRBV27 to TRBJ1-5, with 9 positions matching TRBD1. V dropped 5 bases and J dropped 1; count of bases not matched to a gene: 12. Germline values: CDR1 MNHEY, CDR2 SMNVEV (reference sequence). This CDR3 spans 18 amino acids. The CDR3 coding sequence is TGTGCCAGCAGTCAGCGGGACAGGGAGCCGAGGAGCAATCAGCCCCAGCATTTT. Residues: CASSQRDREPRSNQPQHF.

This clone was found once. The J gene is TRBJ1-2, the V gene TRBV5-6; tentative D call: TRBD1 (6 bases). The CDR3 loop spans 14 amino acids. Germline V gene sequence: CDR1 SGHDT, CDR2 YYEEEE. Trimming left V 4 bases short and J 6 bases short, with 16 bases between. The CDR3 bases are TGTGCCAGCAGCGGGGGCCCAGGGGACGATGGCTACACCTTC. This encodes CASSGGPGDDGYTF. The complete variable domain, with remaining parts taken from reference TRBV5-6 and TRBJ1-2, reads DAGVTQSPTHLIKTRGQQVTLRCSPKSGHDTVSWYQQALGQGPQFIFQYYEEEERQRGNFPDRFSGHQFPNYSSELNVNALLLGDSALYLCASSGGPGDDGYTFGSGTRLTVV.

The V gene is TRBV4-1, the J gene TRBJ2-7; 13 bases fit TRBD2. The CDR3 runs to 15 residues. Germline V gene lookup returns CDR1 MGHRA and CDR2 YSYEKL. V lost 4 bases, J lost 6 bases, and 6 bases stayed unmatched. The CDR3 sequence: CASSPLAGGPVEQYF. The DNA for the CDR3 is TGCGCCAGCAGCCCACTAGCGGGAGGGCCGGTCGAGCAGTACTTC.

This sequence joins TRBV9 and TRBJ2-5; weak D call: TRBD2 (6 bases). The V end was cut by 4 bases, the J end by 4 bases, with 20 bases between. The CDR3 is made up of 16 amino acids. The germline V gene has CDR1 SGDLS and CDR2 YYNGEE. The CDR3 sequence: CASSLGAREMAETQYF. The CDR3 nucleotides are TGTGCCAGCAGCCTAGGGGCACGGGAGATGGCAGAGACCCAGTACTTC.

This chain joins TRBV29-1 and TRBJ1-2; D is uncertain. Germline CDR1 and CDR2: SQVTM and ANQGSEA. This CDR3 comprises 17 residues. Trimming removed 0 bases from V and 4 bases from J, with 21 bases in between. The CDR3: CSVEDRLAGRPGYGYTF. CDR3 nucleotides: TGCAGCGTTGAAGATCGGCTAGCAGGAAGGCCGGGCTATGGCTACACCTTC.

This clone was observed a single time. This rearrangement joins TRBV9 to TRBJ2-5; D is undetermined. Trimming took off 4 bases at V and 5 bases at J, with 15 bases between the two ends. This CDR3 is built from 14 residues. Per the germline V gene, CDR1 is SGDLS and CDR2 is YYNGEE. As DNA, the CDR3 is TGTGCCAGCAGCTCCGGCCCCAGCGTGGAGACCCAGTACTTC. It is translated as CASSSGPSVETQYF.

CDR3 coding DNA: TGTGCCAGCAGGAGAATCAGGGAAAGTCCCCAGCATTTT. It yields the protein CASRRIRESPQHF. This chain connects TRBV2 to TRBJ1-5; tentatively, D is TRBD1 (5 bases). CDR1 is SNHLY, CDR2 FYNNEI, per germline. With 6 bases removed from V and 10 bases from J, the gap between germline ends came to 16 bases. This CDR3 spans 13 amino acids.

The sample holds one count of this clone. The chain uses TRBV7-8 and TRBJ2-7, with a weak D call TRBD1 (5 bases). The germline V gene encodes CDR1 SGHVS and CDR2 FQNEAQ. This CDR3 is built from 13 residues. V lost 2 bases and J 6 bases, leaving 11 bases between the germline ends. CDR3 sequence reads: CASSLQGRIEQYF. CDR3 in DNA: TGTGCCAGCAGCTTACAGGGTCGGATCGAGCAGTACTTC.

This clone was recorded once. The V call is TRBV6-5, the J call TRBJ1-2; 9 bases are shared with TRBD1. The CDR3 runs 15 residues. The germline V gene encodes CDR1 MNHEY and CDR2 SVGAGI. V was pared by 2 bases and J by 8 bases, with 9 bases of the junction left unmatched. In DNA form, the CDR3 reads TGTGCCAGCAGTTACAAACAGGGGGCTATCGGGGGCTACACCTTC. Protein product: CASSYKQGAIGGYTF.

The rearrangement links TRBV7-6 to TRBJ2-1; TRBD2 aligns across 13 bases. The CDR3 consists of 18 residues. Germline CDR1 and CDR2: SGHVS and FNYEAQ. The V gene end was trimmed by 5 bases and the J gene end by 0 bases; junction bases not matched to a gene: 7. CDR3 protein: CASSLRTSGGSSYNEQFF. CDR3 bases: TGTGCCAGCAGCCTAAGGACTAGCGGGGGTAGCTCCTACAATGAGCAGTTCTTC.